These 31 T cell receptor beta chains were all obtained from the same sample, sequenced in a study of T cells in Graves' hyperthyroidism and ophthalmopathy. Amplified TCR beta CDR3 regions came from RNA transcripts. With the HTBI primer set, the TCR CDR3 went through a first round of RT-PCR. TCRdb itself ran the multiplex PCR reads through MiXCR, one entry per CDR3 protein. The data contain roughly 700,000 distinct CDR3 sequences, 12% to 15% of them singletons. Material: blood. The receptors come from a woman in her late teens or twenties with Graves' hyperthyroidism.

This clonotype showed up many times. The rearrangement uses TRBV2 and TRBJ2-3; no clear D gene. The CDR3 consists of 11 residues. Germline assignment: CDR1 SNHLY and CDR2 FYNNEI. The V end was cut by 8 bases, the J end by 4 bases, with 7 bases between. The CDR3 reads CASRLSDTQYF. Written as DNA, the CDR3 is TGTGCCAGCCGTTTATCAGATACGCAGTATTTT.

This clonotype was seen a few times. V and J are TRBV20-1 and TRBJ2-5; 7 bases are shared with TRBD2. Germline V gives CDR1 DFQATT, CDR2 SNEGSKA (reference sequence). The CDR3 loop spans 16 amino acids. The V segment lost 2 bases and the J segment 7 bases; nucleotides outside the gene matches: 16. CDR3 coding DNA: TGCAGTGCTAGATATCCAGGGCTAGCGGTGGGGGGGACCCAGTACTTC. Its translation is CSARYPGLAVGGTQYF.

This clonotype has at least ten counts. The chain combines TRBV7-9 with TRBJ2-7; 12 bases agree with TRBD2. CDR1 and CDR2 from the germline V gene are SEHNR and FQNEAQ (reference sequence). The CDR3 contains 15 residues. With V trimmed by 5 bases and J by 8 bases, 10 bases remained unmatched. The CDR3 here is CASSTNLAGGLKQYF. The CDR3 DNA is TGTGCCAGCAGCACCAACCTAGCGGGGGGGCTAAAGCAGTACTTC.

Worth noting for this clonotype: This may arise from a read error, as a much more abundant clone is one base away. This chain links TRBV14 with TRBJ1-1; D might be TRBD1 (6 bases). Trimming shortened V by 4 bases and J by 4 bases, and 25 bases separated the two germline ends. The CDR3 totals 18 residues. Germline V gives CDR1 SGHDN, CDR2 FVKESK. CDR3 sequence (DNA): TGTGCCAGCAGCCGCTTATCCGGGACACCAACCAGGAGCACTGAAGCTTTCTTT. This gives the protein CASSRLSGTPTRSTEAFF.

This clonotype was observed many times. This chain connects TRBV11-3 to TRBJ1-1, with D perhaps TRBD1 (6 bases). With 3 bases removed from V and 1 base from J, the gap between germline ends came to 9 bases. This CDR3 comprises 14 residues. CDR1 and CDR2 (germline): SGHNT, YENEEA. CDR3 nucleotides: TGTGCCAGCAGCTTTTGGACAGAGAACACTGAAGCTTTCTTT. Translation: CASSFWTENTEAFF.

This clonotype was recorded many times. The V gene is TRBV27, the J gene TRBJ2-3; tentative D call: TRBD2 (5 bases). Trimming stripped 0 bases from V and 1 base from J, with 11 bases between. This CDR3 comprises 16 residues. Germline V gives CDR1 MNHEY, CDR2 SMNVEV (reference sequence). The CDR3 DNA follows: TGTGCCAGCAGTTTATCGGTGGGAGCTGGCACAGATACGCAGTATTTT. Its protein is CASSLSVGAGTDTQYF.

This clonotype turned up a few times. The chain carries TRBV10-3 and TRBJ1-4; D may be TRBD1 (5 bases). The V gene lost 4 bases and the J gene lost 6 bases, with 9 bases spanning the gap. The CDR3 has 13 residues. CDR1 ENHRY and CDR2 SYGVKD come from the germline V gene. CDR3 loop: CAISGGMDEKLFF. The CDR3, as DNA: TGTGCCATCAGTGGGGGCATGGATGAAAAACTGTTTTTT.

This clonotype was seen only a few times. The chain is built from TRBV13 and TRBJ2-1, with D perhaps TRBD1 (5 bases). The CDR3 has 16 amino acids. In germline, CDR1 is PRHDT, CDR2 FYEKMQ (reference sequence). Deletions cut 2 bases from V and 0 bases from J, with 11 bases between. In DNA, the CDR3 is TGTGCCAGCAGCTTAAAAACAGGTCGCTCCTACAATGAGCAGTTCTTC. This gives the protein CASSLKTGRSYNEQFF.

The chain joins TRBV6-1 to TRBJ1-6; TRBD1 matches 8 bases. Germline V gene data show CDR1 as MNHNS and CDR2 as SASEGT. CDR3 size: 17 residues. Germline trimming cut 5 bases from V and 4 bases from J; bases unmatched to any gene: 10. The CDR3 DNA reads TGTGCCAGCAGTTATATATTCGACAGGGGTTATAATTCACCCCTCCACTTT. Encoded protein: CASSYIFDRGYNSPLHF.

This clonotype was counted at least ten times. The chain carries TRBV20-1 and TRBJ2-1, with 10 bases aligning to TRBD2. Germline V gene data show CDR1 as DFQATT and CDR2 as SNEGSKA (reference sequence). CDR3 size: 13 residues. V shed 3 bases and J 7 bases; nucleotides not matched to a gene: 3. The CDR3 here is CSASLLAGNEQFF. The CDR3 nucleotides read TGCAGTGCTAGTTTACTAGCGGGAAATGAGCAGTTCTTC.

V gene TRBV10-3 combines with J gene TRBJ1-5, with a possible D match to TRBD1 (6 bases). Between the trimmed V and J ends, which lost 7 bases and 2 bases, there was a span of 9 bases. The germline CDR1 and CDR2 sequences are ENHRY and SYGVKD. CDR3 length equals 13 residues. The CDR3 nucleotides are TGTGCCATCACCTCAGGGGGCAATCAGCCCCAGCATTTT. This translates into CAITSGGNQPQHF.

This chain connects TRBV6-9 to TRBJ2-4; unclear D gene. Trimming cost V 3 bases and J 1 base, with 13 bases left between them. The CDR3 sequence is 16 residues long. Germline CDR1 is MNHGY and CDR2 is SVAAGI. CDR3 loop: CASSYLMMGAKNIQYF. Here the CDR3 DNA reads TGTGCCAGCAGTTACTTAATGATGGGGGCCAAAAACATTCAGTACTTC.

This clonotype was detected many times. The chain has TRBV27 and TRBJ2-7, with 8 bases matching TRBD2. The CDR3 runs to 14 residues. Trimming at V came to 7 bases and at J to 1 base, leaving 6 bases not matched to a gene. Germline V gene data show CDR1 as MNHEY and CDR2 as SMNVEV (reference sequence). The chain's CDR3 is CASKVLAVSYEQYF. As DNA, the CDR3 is TGTGCCAGCAAAGTACTAGCGGTGTCCTACGAGCAGTACTTC.

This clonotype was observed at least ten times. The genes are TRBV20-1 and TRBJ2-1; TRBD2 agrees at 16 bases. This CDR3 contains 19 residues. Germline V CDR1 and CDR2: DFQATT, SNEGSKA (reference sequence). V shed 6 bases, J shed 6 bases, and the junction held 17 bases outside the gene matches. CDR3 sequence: CSALDSGTSGRAGGNEQFF. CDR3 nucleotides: TGCAGTGCGCTTGACTCCGGGACTAGCGGGAGGGCCGGGGGCAATGAGCAGTTCTTC.

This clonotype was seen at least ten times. Written as DNA, the CDR3 is TGTGCCACCAGCAGAGTCAGGGGTCCTAGCAATCAGCCCCAGCATTTT. This encodes CATSRVRGPSNQPQHF. The gene calls are TRBV15 and TRBJ1-5, with D possibly matching TRBD1 (6 bases). CDR3 length equals 16 residues. Trimming left V 1 base short and J 0 bases short, with 10 bases between. The V gene's germline CDR1 is LNHNV and CDR2 YYDKDF (reference sequence).

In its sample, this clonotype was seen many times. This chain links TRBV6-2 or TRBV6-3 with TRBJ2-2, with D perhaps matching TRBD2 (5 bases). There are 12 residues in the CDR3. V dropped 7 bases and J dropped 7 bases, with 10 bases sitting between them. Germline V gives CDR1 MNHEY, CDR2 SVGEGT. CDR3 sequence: CASKLGHGELFF. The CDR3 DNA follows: TGTGCCAGCAAACTAGGGCACGGGGAGCTGTTTTTT.

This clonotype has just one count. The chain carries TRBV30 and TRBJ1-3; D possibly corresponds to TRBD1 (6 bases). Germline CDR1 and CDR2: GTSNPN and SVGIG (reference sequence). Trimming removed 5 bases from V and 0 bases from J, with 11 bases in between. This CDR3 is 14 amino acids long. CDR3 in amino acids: CAWWGPPSGNTIYF. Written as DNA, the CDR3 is TGTGCCTGGTGGGGGCCTCCCTCTGGAAACACCATATATTTT.

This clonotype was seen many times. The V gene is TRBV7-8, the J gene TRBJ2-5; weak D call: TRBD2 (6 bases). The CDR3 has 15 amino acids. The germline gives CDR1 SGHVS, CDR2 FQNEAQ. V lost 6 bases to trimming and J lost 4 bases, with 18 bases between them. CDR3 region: CASSSGVKASETQYF. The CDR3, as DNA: TGTGCCAGCAGTTCGGGGGTGAAGGCGTCAGAGACCCAGTACTTC.

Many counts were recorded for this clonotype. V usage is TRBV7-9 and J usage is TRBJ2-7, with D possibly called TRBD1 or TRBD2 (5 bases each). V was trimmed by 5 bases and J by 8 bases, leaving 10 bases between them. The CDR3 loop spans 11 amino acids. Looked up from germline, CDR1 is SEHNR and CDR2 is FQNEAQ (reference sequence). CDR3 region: CASSLGTQQYF. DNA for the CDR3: TGTGCCAGCAGCCTGGGGACGCAGCAGTACTTC.

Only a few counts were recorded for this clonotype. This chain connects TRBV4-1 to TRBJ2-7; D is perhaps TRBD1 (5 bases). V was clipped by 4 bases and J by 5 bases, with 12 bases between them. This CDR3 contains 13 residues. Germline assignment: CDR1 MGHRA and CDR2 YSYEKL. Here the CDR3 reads CASSRVSGNEQYF. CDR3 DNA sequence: TGCGCCAGCAGCCGGGTATCAGGGAACGAGCAGTACTTC.

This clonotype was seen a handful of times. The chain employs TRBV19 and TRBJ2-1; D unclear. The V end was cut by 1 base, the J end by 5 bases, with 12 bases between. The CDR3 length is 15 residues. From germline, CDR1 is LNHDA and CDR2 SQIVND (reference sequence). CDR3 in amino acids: CASSIGALWDNEQFF. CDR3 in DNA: TGTGCCAGTAGTATAGGCGCTCTATGGGACAATGAGCAGTTCTTC.

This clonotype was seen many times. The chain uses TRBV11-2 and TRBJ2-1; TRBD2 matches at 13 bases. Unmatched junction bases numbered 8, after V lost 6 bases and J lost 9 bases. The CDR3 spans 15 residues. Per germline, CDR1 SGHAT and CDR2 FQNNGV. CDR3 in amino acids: CASSSTSGRAREQFF. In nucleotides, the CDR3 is TGTGCCAGCAGTTCAACTAGCGGGAGGGCCCGTGAGCAGTTCTTC.

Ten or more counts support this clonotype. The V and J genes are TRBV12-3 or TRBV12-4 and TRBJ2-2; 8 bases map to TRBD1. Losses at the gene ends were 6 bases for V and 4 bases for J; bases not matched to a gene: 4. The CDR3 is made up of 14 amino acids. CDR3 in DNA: TGTGCCAGCAGGAGGACAGGGTCCACCGGGGAGCTGTTTTTT. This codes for CASRRTGSTGELFF.

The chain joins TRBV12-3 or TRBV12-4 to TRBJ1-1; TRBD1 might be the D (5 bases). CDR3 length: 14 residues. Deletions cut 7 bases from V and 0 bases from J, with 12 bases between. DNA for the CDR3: TGTGCCAGCACTAAGACAGATATGAACACTGAAGCTTTCTTT. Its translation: CASTKTDMNTEAFF.

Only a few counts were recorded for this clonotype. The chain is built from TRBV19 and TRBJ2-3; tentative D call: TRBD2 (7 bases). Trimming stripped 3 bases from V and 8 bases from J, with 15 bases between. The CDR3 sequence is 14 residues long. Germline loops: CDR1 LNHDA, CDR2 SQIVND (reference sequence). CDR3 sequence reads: CASSITSVQGTQYF. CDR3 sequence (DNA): TGTGCCAGTAGTATTACTAGCGTACAGGGTACGCAGTATTTT.

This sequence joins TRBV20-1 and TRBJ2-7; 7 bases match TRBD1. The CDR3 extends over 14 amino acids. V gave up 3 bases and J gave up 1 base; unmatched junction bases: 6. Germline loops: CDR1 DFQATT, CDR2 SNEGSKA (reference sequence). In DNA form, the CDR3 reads TGCAGTGCTAGGTTGGCCAGGGGGTCCTACGAGCAGTACTTC. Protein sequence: CSARLARGSYEQYF.

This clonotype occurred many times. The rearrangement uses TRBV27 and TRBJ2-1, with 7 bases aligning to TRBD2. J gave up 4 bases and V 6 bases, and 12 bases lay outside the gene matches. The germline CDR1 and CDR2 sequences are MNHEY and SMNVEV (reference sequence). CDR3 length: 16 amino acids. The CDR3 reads CASSLIAGLLYNEQFF. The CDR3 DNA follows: TGTGCCAGCAGCCTAATAGCGGGTCTGCTATACAATGAGCAGTTCTTC.

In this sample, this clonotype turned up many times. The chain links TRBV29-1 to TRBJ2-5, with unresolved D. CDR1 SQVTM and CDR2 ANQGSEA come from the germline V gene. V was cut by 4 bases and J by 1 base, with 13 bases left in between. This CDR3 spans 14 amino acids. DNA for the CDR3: TGCAGCGTTGGGGCCCGAGTCCTCCAAGAGACCCAGTACTTC. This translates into CSVGARVLQETQYF.

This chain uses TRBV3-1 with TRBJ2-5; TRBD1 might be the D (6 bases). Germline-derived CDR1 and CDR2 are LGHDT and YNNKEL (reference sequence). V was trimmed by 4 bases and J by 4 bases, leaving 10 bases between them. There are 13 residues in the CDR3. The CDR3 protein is CASSLNRAETQYF. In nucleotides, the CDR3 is TGTGCCAGCAGCCTTAACAGGGCAGAGACCCAGTACTTC.

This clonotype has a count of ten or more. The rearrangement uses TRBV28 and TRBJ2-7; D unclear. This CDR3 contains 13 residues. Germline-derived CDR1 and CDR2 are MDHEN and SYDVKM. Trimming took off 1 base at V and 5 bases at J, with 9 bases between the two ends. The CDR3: CASSLSPVDEQYF. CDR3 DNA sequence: TGTGCCAGCAGTTTATCCCCCGTGGACGAGCAGTACTTC.

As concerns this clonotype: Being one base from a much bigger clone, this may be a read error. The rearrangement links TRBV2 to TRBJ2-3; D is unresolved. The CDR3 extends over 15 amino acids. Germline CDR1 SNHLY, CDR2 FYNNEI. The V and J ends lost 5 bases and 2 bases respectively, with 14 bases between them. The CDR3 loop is CASSIGYQATDTQYF. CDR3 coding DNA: TGTGCCAGCAGTATCGGCTACCAGGCCACAGATACGCAGTATTTT. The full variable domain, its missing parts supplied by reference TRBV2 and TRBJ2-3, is EPEVTQTPSHQVTQMGQEVILRCVPISNHLYFYWYRQILGQKVEFLVSFYNNEISEKSEIFDDQFSVERPDGSNFTLKIRSTKLEDSAMYFCASSIGYQATDTQYFGPGTRLTVL.